This TCR beta chain was recorded in a study of OX40 agonist ivuxolimab in advanced cancers. Study details: Enrollees could have had prior anti-PD-1, anti-PD-L1 or anti-CTLA-4 therapy, which around 40% had received.

CDR1 SQVTM and CDR2 ANQGSEA come from the germline V gene. Trimming at V came to 2 bases and at J to 1 base, leaving 10 bases not matched to a gene. The CDR3 loop spans 17 amino acids. Clones were read by immunoSEQ multiplex PCR, and TCRdb kept only the in-frame ones, dropping some. In the table there are about 48,000 clones, around nine tenths of which are singletons. Of note for this clone: The antigen is undetermined.

Study results and caveats: In the 0.1 to 3.0 mg/kg range, CD4+ and CD8+ blood T cells had expanded clonally by week 6.

This rearrangement joins TRBV29-1 to TRBJ2-4; 8 bases line up with TRBD1. The source is an adult with an advanced solid tumor such as melanoma, head and neck, liver or kidney cancer. The sample in question was CD4+ or CD8+ T cells sorted from blood, obtained in a trial of the OX40 agonist ivuxolimab. CDR3 sequence reads: CSVELPRGREAKNIQYF. The CDR3 DNA sequence: TGCAGCGTTGAACTACCCAGGGGGCGCGAGGCCAAAAACATTCAGTACTTC.